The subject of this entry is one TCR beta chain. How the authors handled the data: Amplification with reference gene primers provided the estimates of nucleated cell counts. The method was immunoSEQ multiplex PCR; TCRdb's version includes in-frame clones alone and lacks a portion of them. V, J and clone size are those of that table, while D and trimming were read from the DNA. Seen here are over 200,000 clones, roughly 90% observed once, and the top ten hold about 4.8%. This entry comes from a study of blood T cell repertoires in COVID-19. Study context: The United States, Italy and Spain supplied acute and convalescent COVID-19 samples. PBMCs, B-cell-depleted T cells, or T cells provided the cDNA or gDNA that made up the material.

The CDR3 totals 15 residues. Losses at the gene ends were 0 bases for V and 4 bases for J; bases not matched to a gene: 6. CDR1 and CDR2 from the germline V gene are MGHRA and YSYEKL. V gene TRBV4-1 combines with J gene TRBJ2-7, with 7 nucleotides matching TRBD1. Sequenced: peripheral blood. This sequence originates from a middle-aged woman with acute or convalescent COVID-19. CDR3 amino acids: CASSQDLAQGYEQYV. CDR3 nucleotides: TGCGCCAGCAGCCAAGATCTCGCACAGGGGTACGAGCAGTACGTC.